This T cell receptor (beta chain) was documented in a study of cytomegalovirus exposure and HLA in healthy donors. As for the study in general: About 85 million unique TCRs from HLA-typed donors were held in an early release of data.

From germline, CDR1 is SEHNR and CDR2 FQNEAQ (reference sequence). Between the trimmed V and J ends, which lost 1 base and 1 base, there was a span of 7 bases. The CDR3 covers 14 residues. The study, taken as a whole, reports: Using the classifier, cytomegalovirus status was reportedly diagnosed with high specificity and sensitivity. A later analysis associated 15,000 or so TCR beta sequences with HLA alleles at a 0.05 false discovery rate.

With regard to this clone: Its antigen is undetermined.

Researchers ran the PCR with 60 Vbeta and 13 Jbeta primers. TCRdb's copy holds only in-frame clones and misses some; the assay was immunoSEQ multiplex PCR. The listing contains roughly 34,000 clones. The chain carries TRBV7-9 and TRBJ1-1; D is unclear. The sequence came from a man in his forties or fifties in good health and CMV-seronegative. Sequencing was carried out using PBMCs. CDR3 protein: CASSLGTQNTEAFF. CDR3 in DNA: TGTGCCAGCAGCTTAGGTACACAGAACACTGAAGCTTTCTTT. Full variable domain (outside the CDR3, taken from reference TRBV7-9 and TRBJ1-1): DTGVSQNPRHKITKRGQNVTFRCDPISEHNRLYWYRQTLGQGPEFLTYFQNEAQLEKSRLLSDRFSAERPKGSFSTLEIQRTEQGDSAMYLCASSLGTQNTEAFFGQGTRLTVV.